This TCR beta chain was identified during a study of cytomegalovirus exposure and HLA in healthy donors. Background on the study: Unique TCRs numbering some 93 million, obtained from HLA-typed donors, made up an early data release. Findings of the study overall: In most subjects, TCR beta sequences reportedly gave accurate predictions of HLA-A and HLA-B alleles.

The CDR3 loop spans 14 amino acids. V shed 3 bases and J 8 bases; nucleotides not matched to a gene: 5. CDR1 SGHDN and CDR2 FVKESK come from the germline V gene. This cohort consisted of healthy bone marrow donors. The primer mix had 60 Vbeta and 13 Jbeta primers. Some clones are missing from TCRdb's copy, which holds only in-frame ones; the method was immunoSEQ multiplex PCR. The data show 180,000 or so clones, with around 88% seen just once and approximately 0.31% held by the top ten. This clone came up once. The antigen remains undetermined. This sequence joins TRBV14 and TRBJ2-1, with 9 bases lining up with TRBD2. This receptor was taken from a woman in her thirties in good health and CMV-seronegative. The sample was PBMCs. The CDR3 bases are TGTGCCAGCAGCCACCCGGGACTAGCCGATGAGCAGTTCTTC. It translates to CASSHPGLADEQFF.